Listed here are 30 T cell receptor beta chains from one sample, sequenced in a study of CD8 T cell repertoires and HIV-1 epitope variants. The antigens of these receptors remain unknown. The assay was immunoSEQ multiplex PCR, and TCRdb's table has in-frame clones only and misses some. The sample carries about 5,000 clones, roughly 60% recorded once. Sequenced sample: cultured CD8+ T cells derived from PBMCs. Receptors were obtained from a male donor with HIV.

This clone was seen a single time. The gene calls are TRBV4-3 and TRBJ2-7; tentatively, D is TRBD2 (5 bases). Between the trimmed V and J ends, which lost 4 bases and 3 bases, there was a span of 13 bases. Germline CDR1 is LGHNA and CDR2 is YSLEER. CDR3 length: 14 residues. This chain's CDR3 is CASSPQVRDYEQYF. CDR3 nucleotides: TGCGCCAGCAGCCCCCAAGTTCGGGACTACGAGCAGTACTTC.

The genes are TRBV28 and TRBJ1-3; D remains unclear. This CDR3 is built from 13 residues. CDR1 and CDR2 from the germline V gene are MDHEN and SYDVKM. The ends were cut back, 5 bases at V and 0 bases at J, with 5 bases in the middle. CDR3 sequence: CASSGPSGNTIYF. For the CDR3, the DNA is TGTGCCAGCAGTGGCCCCTCTGGAAACACCATATATTTT.

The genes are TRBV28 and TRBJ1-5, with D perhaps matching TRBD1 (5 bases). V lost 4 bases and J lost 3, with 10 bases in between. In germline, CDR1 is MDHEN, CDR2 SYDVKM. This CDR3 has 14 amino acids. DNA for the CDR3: TGTGCCAGCAGTTCCGGGGGTTCCAATCAGCCCCAGCATTTT. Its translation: CASSSGGSNQPQHF.

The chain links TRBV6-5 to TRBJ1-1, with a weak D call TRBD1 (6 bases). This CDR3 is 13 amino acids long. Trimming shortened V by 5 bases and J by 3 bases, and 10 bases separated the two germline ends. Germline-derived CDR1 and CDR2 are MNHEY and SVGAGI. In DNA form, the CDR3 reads TGTGCCAGCAGTACAGGGCCCGACACTGAAGCTTTCTTT. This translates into CASSTGPDTEAFF.

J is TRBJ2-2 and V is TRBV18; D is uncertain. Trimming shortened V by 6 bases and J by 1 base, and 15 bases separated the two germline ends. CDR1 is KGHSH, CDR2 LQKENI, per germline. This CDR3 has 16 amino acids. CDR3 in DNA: TGTGCCAGCTCGCCAAGAAGGCTGGAGAACACCGGGGAGCTGTTTTTT. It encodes CASSPRRLENTGELFF. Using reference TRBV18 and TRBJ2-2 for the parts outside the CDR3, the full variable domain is NAGVMQNPRHLVRRRGQEARLRCSPMKGHSHVYWYRQLPEEGLKFMVYLQKENIIDESGMPKERFSAEFPKEGPSILRIQQVVRGDSAAYFCASSPRRLENTGELFFGEGSRLTVL.

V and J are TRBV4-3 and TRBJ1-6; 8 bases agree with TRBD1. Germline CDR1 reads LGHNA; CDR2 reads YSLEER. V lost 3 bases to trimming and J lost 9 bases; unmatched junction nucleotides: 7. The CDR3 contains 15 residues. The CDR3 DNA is TGCGCCAGCAGCCACCTACAGGGGGGGGGTTCACCCCTCCACTTT. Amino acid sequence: CASSHLQGGGSPLHF.

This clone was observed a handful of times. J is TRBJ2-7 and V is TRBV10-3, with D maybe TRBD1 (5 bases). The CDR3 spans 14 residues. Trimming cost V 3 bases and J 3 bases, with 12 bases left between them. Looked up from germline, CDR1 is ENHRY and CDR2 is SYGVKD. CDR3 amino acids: CAISDPAGIYEQYF. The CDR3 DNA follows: TGTGCCATCAGTGATCCGGCAGGGATCTACGAGCAGTACTTC.

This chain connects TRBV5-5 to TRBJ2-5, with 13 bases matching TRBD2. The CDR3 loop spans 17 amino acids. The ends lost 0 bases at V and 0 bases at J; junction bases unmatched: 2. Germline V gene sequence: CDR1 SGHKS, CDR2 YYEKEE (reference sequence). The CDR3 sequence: CASSLVGLAGDQETQYF. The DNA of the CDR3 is TGTGCCAGCAGCTTGGTAGGACTAGCGGGGGACCAAGAGACCCAGTACTTC. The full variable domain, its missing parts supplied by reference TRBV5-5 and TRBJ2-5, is DAGVTQSPTHLIKTRGQQVTLRCSPISGHKSVSWYQQVLGQGPQFIFQYYEKEERGRGNFPDRFSARQFPNYSSELNVNALLLGDSALYLCASSLVGLAGDQETQYFGPGTRLLVL.

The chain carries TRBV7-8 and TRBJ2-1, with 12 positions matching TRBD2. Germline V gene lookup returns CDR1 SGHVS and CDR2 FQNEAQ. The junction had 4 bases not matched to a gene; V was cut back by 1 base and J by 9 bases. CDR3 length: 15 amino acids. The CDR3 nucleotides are TGTGCCAGCAGCTTAGTACTAGCGGGGGGTAGTGAGCAGTTCTTC. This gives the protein CASSLVLAGGSEQFF.

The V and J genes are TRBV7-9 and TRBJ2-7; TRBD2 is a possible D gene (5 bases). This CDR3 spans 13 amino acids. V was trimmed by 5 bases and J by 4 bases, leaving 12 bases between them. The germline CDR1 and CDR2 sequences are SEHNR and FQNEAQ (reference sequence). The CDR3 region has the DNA TGTGCCAGCAGCCCCCTACGGGAATACGAGCAGTACTTC. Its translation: CASSPLREYEQYF. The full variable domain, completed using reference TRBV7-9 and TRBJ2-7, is DTGVSQNPRHKITKRGQNVTFRCDPISEHNRLYWYRQTLGQGPEFLTYFQNEAQLEKSRLLSDRFSAERPKGSFSTLEIQRTEQGDSAMYLCASSPLREYEQYFGPGTRLTVT.

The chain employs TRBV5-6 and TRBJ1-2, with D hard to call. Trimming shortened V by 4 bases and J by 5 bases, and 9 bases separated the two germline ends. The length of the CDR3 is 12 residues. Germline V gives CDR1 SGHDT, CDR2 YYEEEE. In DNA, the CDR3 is TGTGCCAGCAGCGCGGGTACTTATGGCTACACCTTC. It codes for CASSAGTYGYTF.

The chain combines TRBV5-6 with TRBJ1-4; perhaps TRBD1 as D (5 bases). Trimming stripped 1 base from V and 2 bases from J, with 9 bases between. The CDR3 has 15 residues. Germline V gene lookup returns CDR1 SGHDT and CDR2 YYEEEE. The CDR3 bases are TGTGCCAGCAGCTTGTTACAGGAGACTAATGAAAAACTGTTTTTT. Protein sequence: CASSLLQETNEKLFF.

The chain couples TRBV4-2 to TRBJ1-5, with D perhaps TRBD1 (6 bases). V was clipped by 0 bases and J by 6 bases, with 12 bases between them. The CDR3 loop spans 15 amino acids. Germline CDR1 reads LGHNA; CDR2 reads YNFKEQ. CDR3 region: CASSQDRKGGQPQHF. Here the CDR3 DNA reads TGTGCCAGCAGCCAAGATCGGAAAGGGGGTCAGCCCCAGCATTTT.

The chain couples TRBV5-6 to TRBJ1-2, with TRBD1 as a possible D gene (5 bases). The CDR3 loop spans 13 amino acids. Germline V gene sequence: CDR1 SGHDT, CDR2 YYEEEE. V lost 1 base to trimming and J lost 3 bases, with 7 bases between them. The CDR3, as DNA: TGTGCCAGCAGCTTGTGGGGGGACTATGGCTACACCTTC. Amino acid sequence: CASSLWGDYGYTF.

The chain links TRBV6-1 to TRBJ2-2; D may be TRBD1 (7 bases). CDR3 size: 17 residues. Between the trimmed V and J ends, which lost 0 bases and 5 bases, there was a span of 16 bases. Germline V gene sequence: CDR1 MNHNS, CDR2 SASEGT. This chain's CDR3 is CASSEAVEGAITGELFF. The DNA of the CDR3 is TGTGCCAGCAGTGAAGCGGTGGAGGGGGCGATAACCGGGGAGCTGTTTTTT.

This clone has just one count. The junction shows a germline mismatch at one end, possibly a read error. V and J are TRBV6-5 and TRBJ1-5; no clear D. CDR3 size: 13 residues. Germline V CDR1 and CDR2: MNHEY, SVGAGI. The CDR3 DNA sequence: TGTGCCGGCAGTTACTCTAGCAATCAGCCCCAGCATTTT. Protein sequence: CAGSYSSNQPQHF.

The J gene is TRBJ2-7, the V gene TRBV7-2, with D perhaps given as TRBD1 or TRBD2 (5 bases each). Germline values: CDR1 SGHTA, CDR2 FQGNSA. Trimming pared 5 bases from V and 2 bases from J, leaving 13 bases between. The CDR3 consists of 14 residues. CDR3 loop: CASSTEKGPYEQYF. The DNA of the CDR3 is TGTGCCAGCAGCACCGAGAAGGGACCCTACGAGCAGTACTTC. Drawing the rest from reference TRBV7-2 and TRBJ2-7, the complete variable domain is GAGVSQSPSNKVTEKGKDVELRCDPISGHTALYWYRQSLGQGLEFLIYFQGNSAPDKSGLPSDRFSAERTGGSVSTLTIQRTQQEDSAVYLCASSTEKGPYEQYFGPGTRLTVT.

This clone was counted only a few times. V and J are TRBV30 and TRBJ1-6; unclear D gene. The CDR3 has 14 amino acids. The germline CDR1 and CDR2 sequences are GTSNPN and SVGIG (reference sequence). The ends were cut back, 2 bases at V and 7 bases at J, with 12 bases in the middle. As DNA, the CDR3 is TGTGCCTGGAGTAGAGGGCAGGACAATTCACCCCTCCACTTT. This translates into CAWSRGQDNSPLHF.

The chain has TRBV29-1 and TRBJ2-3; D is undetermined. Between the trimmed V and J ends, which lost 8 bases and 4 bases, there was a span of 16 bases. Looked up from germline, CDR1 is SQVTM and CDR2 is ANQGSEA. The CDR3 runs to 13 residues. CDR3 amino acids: CSPGVVKSDTQYF. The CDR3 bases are TGCAGCCCTGGGGTAGTAAAGTCAGATACGCAGTATTTT.

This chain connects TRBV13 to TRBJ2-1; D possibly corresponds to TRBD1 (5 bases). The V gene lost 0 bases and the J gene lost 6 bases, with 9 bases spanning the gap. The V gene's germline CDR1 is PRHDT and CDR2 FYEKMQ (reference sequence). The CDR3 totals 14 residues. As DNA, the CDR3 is TGTGCCAGCAGCTTAGGGAGTGGGGCCAATGAGCAGTTCTTC. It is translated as CASSLGSGANEQFF.

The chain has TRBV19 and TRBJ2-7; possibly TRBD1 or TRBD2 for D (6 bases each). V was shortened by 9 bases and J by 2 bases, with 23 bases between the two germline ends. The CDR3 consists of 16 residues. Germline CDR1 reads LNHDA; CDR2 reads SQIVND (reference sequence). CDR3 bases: TGTGCCAGCCCCTGGGGGGAACACAGGGATCCCTACGAGCAGTACTTC. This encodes CASPWGEHRDPYEQYF.

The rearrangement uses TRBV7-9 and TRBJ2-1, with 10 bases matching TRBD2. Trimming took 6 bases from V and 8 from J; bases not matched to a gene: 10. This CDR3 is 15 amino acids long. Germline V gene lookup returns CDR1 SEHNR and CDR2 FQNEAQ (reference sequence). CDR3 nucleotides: TGTGCCAGCAGTGAGACTAGCGGGTCCCTATATGAGCAGTTCTTC. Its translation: CASSETSGSLYEQFF.

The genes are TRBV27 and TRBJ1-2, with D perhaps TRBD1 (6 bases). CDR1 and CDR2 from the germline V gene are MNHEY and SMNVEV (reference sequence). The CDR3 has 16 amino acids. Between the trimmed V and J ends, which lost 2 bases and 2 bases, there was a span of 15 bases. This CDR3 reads CASSLNGAGDNYGYTF. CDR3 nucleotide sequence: TGTGCCAGCAGTTTAAACGGGGCAGGGGACAACTATGGCTACACCTTC.

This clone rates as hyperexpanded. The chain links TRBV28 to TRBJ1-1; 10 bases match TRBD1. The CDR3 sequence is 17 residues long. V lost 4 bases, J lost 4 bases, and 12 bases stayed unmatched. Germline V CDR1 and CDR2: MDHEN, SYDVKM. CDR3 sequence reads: CASSSPGTGVISTEAFF. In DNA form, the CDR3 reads TGTGCCAGCAGTTCCCCCGGGACAGGGGTGATTTCCACTGAAGCTTTCTTT. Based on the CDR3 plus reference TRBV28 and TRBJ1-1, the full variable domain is DVKVTQSSRYLVKRTGEKVFLECVQDMDHENMFWYRQDPGLGLRLIYFSYDVKMKEKGDIPEGYSVSREKKERFSLILESASTNQTSMYLCASSSPGTGVISTEAFFGQGTRLTVV.

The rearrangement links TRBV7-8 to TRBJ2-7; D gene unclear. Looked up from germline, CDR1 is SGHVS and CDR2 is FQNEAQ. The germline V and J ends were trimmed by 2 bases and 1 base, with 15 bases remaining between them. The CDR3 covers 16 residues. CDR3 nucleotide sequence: TGTGCCAGCAGCTTAACCGAGGCAGACCCATCCTACGAGCAGTACTTC. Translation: CASSLTEADPSYEQYF.

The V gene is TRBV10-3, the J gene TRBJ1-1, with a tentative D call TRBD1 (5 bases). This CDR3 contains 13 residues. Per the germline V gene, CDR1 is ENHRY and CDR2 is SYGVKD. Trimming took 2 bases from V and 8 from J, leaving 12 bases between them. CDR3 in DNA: TGTGCCATCAGTGAGGGAGGGACCGCCGAAGCTTTCTTT. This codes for CAISEGGTAEAFF.

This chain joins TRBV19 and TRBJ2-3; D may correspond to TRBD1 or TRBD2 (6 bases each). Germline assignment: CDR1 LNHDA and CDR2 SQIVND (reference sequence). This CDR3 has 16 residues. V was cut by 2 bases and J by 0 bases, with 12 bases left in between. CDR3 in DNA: TGTGCCAGTAGTATATGGGGGGCGGCTAGCACAGATACGCAGTATTTT. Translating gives CASSIWGAASTDTQYF.

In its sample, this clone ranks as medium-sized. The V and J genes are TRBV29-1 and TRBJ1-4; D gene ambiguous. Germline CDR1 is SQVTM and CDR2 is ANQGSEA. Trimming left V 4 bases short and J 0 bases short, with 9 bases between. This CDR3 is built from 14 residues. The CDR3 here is CSVGVSATNEKLFF. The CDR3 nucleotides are TGCAGCGTTGGTGTGAGTGCAACTAATGAAAAACTGTTTTTT.

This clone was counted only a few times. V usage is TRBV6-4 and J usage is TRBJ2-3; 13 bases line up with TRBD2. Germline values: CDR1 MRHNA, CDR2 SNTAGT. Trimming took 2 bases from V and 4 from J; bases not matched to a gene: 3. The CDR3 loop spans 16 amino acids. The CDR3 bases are TGTGCCAGCAGTGACGCGACTAGCGGGGGGTCAGATACGCAGTATTTT. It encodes CASSDATSGGSDTQYF.

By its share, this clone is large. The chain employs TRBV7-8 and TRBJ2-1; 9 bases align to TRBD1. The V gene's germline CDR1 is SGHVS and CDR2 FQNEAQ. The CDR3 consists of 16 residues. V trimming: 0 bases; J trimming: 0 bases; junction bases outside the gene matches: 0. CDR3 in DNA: TGTGCCAGCAGCTTAGCGGGACAGGGCTCCTACAATGAGCAGTTCTTC. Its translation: CASSLAGQGSYNEQFF.